The 25 T cell receptor beta chains given below trace back to one sample, sequenced in a study of OX40 agonist ivuxolimab in advanced cancers. Sequencing was performed with immunoSEQ multiplex PCR; in TCRdb, only in-frame clones are kept and a portion is missing. The sample shows 60,000 to 75,000 clones, roughly 83% of them seen only once. The input for sequencing was CD4+ or CD8+ T cells sorted from blood, taken in a trial of the OX40 agonist ivuxolimab. Source of these receptors: an adult with an advanced solid tumor such as melanoma, head and neck, liver or kidney cancer.

CDR3 sequence reads: CASSEVGFINEKLFF. Written as DNA, the CDR3 is TGTGCCAGCAGTGAAGTAGGCTTCATCAATGAAAAACTGTTTTTT. This chain connects TRBV6-1 to TRBJ1-4; no definite D call. CDR3 length: 15 amino acids. The V end lost 1 base, the J end lost 5 bases, and 11 bases lay between the germline ends. Germline V gene lookup returns CDR1 MNHNS and CDR2 SASEGT.

This chain links TRBV6-6 with TRBJ1-4; no firm D call. The CDR3 extends over 13 amino acids. Between the trimmed V and J ends, which lost 10 bases and 8 bases, there was a span of 17 bases. Germline V gene data show CDR1 as MNHNY and CDR2 as SVGAGI (reference sequence). CDR3: CATAAALGEKLFF. The DNA of the CDR3 is TGTGCCACCGCTGCAGCATTAGGGGAAAAACTGTTTTTT.

The J gene is TRBJ2-1, the V gene TRBV30; TRBD2 might be the D (6 bases). The CDR3 runs 16 residues. The germline gives CDR1 GTSNPN, CDR2 SVGIG (reference sequence). Trimming took 5 bases from V and 5 from J, leaving 22 bases between them. CDR3 nucleotides: TGTGCCTGGCCCCCCGGAGCCTCAAGGACTAACAATGAGCAGTTCTTC. It encodes CAWPPGASRTNNEQFF.

Of note for this clone: The junction departs from germline at one end; a sequencing error may be responsible. The rearrangement uses TRBV9 and TRBJ2-2, with D unresolved. The germline gives CDR1 SGDLS, CDR2 YYNGEE. CDR3 size: 14 residues. The CDR3 bases are TGTGCCAGCAGCGTAGTTAGAGGCACCAGGGAGCTGTTTTTT. Amino acid sequence: CASSVVRGTRELFF.

This clone was found once. The rearrangement links TRBV15 to TRBJ2-1; D gene unclear. The germline gives CDR1 LNHNV, CDR2 YYDKDF (reference sequence). The CDR3 runs 15 residues. V was shortened by 1 base and J by 0 bases, with 7 bases between the two germline ends. The CDR3 DNA sequence: TGTGCCACCAGCAGAGTACTGGGCTCCTACAATGAGCAGTTCTTC. Its translation: CATSRVLGSYNEQFF. The variable domain in full, completed from reference TRBV15 and TRBJ2-1, reads DAMVIQNPRYQVTQFGKPVTLSCSQTLNHNVMYWYQQKSSQAPKLLFHYYDKDFNNEADTPDNFQSRRPNTSFCFLDIRSPGLGDTAMYLCATSRVLGSYNEQFFGPGTRLTVL.

A single count supports this clone. The chain employs TRBV7-8 and TRBJ2-5; 15 bases match TRBD2. CDR3 length: 17 residues. Germline CDR1 is SGHVS and CDR2 is FQNEAQ. V was pared by 5 bases and J by 5 bases, with 9 bases of the junction left unmatched. CDR3 DNA sequence: TGTGCCAGCAGCCCGTGGACTAGCGGGGGGGCCAGGGAGACCCAGTACTTC. This sequence encodes CASSPWTSGGARETQYF.

The chain has TRBV11-2 and TRBJ2-1; TRBD1 aligns across 7 bases. CDR3 length: 19 residues. The junction had 16 bases not matched to a gene; V was cut back by 5 bases and J by 0 bases. Germline V CDR1 and CDR2: SGHAT, FQNNGV. The CDR3 bases are TGTGCCAGCAGCCCTAAGGGCCGCAAGGGGGACAGCTCCTACAATGAGCAGTTCTTC. Translation gives CASSPKGRKGDSSYNEQFF.

The gene calls are TRBV5-1 and TRBJ2-2; a possible D gene is TRBD1 (6 bases). The CDR3 consists of 15 residues. V dropped 5 bases and J dropped 0 bases, with 11 bases sitting between them. Germline V lookup: CDR1 SGHRS, CDR2 YFSETQ. Written as DNA, the CDR3 is TGCGCCAGCAGACAGGGAAGCGCGAACACCGGGGAGCTGTTTTTT. It translates to CASRQGSANTGELFF.

This rearrangement joins TRBV5-5 to TRBJ2-7; D possibly corresponds to TRBD1 (6 bases). Germline V CDR1 and CDR2: SGHKS, YYEKEE (reference sequence). Deletions cut 4 bases from V and 3 bases from J, with 17 bases between. The CDR3 extends over 15 amino acids. CDR3 loop: CASSKAGQPYYEQYF. The DNA for the CDR3 is TGTGCCAGCAGCAAAGCTGGACAGCCTTACTACGAGCAGTACTTC.

This clone was observed a few times. The V call is TRBV18, the J call TRBJ2-3; D may match TRBD1 or TRBD2 (5 bases each). The CDR3 is 15 amino acids. Germline-derived CDR1 and CDR2 are KGHSH and LQKENI. Trimming cost V 6 bases and J 3 bases, with 16 bases left between them. CDR3 nucleotides: TGTGCCAGCTCCCTCGGATCGGGGCCGACAGATACGCAGTATTTT. Translated, it gives CASSLGSGPTDTQYF.

The chain couples TRBV30 to TRBJ2-7; D might be TRBD2 (6 bases). Trimming left V 3 bases short and J 7 bases short, with 13 bases between. The germline V gene has CDR1 GTSNPN and CDR2 SVGIG (reference sequence). The CDR3 is 12 amino acids. CDR3 coding DNA: TGTGCCTGGAGAGGTGGGGCGGGGGAGCAGTACTTC. This codes for CAWRGGAGEQYF.

The chain employs TRBV30 and TRBJ1-1; 9 bases are shared with TRBD1. Trimming at V came to 5 bases and at J to 5 bases, leaving 18 bases not matched to a gene. The CDR3 is 17 amino acids. Germline-derived CDR1 and CDR2 are GTSNPN and SVGIG (reference sequence). The CDR3 sequence is CAWGDPRGTGRMTEAFF. The CDR3 bases are TGTGCCTGGGGTGACCCGCGGGGGACAGGGAGGATGACTGAAGCTTTCTTT.

The chain uses TRBV6-1 and TRBJ2-1; a possible D gene is TRBD2 (6 bases). CDR3 length: 14 residues. V lost 6 bases, J lost 4 bases, and 13 bases lay in between. The germline V gene has CDR1 MNHNS and CDR2 SASEGT. CDR3 sequence (DNA): TGTGCCAGCAGGGAGGGACCCAGATACAATGAGCAGTTCTTC. It specifies CASREGPRYNEQFF.

The rearrangement joins TRBV21-1 to TRBJ2-2; TRBD1, as called in the table, went unchecked against the DNA. TRBV21-1 has pseudogene status. CDR3 length equals 14 residues. The CDR3 nucleotides are TGTGCCAGCAGCCTTCGGACAGGGCCCGGGGAGCTGTTTTTT. As protein: CASSLRTGPGELFF.

The chain links TRBV18 to TRBJ1-4; the match to TRBD1 covers 7 bases. The CDR3 is 16 residues long. Germline V CDR1 and CDR2: KGHSH, LQKENI. The V segment lost 2 bases and the J segment 1 base; nucleotides outside the gene matches: 4. CDR3 sequence (DNA): TGTGCCAGCTCACCAACAAGGACAGGAACTAATGAAAAACTGTTTTTT. Translation: CASSPTRTGTNEKLFF.

This clone turned up a few times. The chain has TRBV7-8 and TRBJ1-3, with D possibly TRBD1 on 5 matching bases. V lost 3 bases to trimming and J lost 1 base, with 13 bases between them. The CDR3 extends over 16 amino acids. Germline CDR1 SGHVS, CDR2 FQNEAQ. The CDR3 coding sequence is TGTGCCAGCAGCTTCCTCGGACGGGGGTCTGGAAACACCATATATTTT. Amino acid sequence: CASSFLGRGSGNTIYF.

V gene TRBV12-2 combines with J gene TRBJ2-5. TRBV12-2 is marked as a pseudogene. CDR3 length: 16 residues. CDR3 sequence: CASRHIGYPTIETQYF. CDR3 in DNA: TGTGCAAGTCGCCACATAGGCTACCCCACGATAGAGACCCAGTACTTC.

This chain connects TRBV5-1 to TRBJ2-3; possibly TRBD2 for D (5 bases). The CDR3 contains 16 residues. V shed 2 bases and J shed 5 bases, with 18 bases lying between them. In germline, CDR1 is SGHRS, CDR2 YFSETQ. For the CDR3, the DNA is TGCGCCAGCAGCTTCACTGTAGGACTGCTCCAAGATACGCAGTATTTT. Translating it yields CASSFTVGLLQDTQYF.

V is TRBV29-1 and J is TRBJ1-5; a possible D gene is TRBD1 (5 bases). V lost 7 bases to trimming and J lost 4 bases, with 14 bases between them. This CDR3 spans 13 amino acids. Germline V lookup: CDR1 SQVTM, CDR2 ANQGSEA. The CDR3 DNA reads as TGCAGCGCTATGACAGACCGTAATCAGCCCCAGCATTTT. Its translation is CSAMTDRNQPQHF.

The V call is TRBV9, the J call TRBJ1-1; 9 nucleotides align to TRBD1. V lost 3 bases to trimming and J lost 2 bases; unmatched junction nucleotides: 5. The length of the CDR3 is 15 residues. Germline CDR1 SGDLS, CDR2 YYNGEE. CDR3 in DNA: TGTGCCAGCAGCGCTTCACAGGGGGCAAACACTGAAGCTTTCTTT. This gives the protein CASSASQGANTEAFF.

The chain links TRBV10-1 to TRBJ1-4; D gene ambiguous. This CDR3 contains 15 residues. Trimming removed 5 bases at V and 0 bases at J, with 10 bases between. Per the germline V gene, CDR1 is WNHNN and CDR2 is SYGVQD (reference sequence). CDR3 DNA: TGCGCCAGCAGTACCGGGGATGCAACTAATGAAAAACTGTTTTTT. This gives the protein CASSTGDATNEKLFF.

This sequence joins TRBV10-3 and TRBJ2-5; D tentatively reads TRBD1 or TRBD2 (5 bases each). The CDR3 loop spans 15 amino acids. Per germline, CDR1 ENHRY and CDR2 SYGVKD. V dropped 5 bases and J dropped 1 base, with 14 bases sitting between them. The CDR3 DNA reads TGTGCCATCAGTAAAGCCGGGACCCTCCAAGAGACCCAGTACTTC. It is translated as CAISKAGTLQETQYF.

V usage is TRBV11-3 and J usage is TRBJ2-1, with D possibly being TRBD1 (5 bases). The CDR3 consists of 14 residues. V gave up 5 bases and J gave up 9 bases, with 17 bases separating them. Germline V lookup: CDR1 SGHNT, CDR2 YENEEA. The CDR3 DNA sequence: TGTGCCAGCAGCCGATCTGGCAGGGAAGGTGAGCAGTTCTTC. This sequence encodes CASSRSGREGEQFF.

This clone was detected once. The gene calls are TRBV11-3 and TRBJ2-5, with 7 bases that match TRBD1. With V trimmed by 5 bases and J by 1 base, 7 bases remained unmatched. The CDR3 is 15 residues long. From germline, CDR1 is SGHNT and CDR2 YENEEA. The CDR3: CASSHLTGPQETQYF. The CDR3 DNA sequence: TGTGCCAGCAGCCACCTGACAGGGCCCCAAGAGACCCAGTACTTC.

The rearrangement links TRBV5-8 to TRBJ2-1; 7 bases agree with TRBD2. CDR3 length: 16 amino acids. CDR1 is SGHTS, CDR2 YDEGEE, per germline. V lost 0 bases to trimming and J lost 6 bases; unmatched junction nucleotides: 9. The CDR3 spells CASSLGDGTMGNEQFF. The CDR3 DNA reads TGTGCCAGCAGCTTGGGAGATGGGACTATGGGCAATGAGCAGTTCTTC. Looking up the rest from reference TRBV5-8 and TRBJ2-1 gives the full variable domain: EAGVTQSPTHLIKTRGQQATLRCSPISGHTSVYWYQQALGLGLQFLLWYDEGEERNRGNFPPRFSGRQFPNYSSELNVNALELEDSALYLCASSLGDGTMGNEQFFGPGTRLTVL.